What follows are 28 T cell receptor beta chains derived from one specimen sequenced in a study of blood T cell repertoires in COVID-19. Libraries were prepared by immunoSEQ multiplex PCR; TCRdb keeps only in-frame clonotypes and omits some of them. The profile shows approximately 160,000 clones, 70% to 90% of them singletons. Source material: peripheral blood. These receptors all come from a man aged 55 to 70 with COVID-19, enrolled during active disease.

The chain carries TRBV5-8 and TRBJ1-1; weak D call: TRBD1 (5 bases). There are 14 residues in the CDR3. The ends were cut back, 4 bases at V and 6 bases at J, with 16 bases in the middle. CDR1 SGHTS and CDR2 YDEGEE come from the germline V gene. As DNA, the CDR3 is TGTGCCAGCAGCGACCGGGACTTTTTGTCTGAAGCTTTCTTT. Translation: CASSDRDFLSEAFF.

V usage is TRBV4-3 and J usage is TRBJ1-1; no firm D call. The V end lost 3 bases, the J end lost 3 bases, and 8 bases lay between the germline ends. From germline, CDR1 is LGHNA and CDR2 YSLEER. The CDR3 covers 13 residues. This chain's CDR3 is CASSQARYTEAFF. CDR3 nucleotides: TGCGCCAGCAGCCAGGCCAGATACACTGAAGCTTTCTTT.

The rearrangement links TRBV9 to TRBJ2-3, with D perhaps matching TRBD2 (5 bases). CDR1 is SGDLS and CDR2 is YYNGEE in the germline V gene. CDR3 length: 16 amino acids. Trimming left V 3 bases short and J 4 bases short, with 18 bases between. The chain's CDR3 is CASSGLATGFPDTQYF. The CDR3 region has the DNA TGTGCCAGCAGCGGATTAGCGACGGGCTTTCCAGATACGCAGTATTTT.

This chain connects TRBV15 to TRBJ1-5, with D unresolved. Trimming left V 0 bases short and J 5 bases short, with 5 bases between. This CDR3 has 13 amino acids. Germline CDR1 and CDR2: LNHNV and YYDKDF (reference sequence). CDR3: CATSRDGDQPQHF. The CDR3 DNA follows: TGTGCCACCAGCAGAGACGGGGATCAGCCCCAGCATTTT.

This chain joins TRBV4-3 and TRBJ1-2; TRBD1 might be the D (6 bases). This CDR3 is 15 amino acids long. Trimming removed 0 bases at V and 7 bases at J, with 15 bases between. Germline V CDR1 and CDR2: LGHNA, YSLEER. CDR3 sequence (DNA): TGCGCCAGCAGCCAAGACCGAGGGGGGGGTTCTGGCTACACCTTC. Translated, it gives CASSQDRGGGSGYTF.

The CDR3 nucleotides are TGTGCCACCAGCAGAGGTAGGGGACTAGCGGGATCCTACGAGCAGTACTTC. Translating gives CATSRGRGLAGSYEQYF. The rearrangement uses TRBV15 and TRBJ2-7; TRBD2 agrees at 13 bases. With 1 base clipped from V and 1 base from J, the junction kept 4 bases outside the gene matches. The CDR3 loop spans 17 amino acids. Germline V gene lookup returns CDR1 LNHNV and CDR2 YYDKDF (reference sequence). The full variable domain, in which reference TRBV15 and TRBJ2-7 provide the parts outside the CDR3, is DAMVIQNPRYQVTQFGKPVTLSCSQTLNHNVMYWYQQKSSQAPKLLFHYYDKDFNNEADTPDNFQSRRPNTSFCFLDIRSPGLGDTAMYLCATSRGRGLAGSYEQYFGPGTRLTVT.

The rearrangement uses TRBV19 and TRBJ2-5, with D perhaps TRBD1 (8 bases). The germline CDR1 and CDR2 sequences are LNHDA and SQIVND (reference sequence). V lost 6 bases to trimming and J lost 5 bases, with 19 bases between them. The CDR3 has 15 amino acids. The CDR3 is CASSSKQGGWETQYF. DNA for the CDR3: TGTGCCAGTAGCAGTAAACAGGGGGGGTGGGAGACCCAGTACTTC. Looking up the rest from reference TRBV19 and TRBJ2-5 gives the full variable domain: DGGITQSPKYLFRKEGQNVTLSCEQNLNHDAMYWYRQDPGQGLRLIYYSQIVNDFQKGDIAEGYSVSREKKESFPLTVTSAQKNPTAFYLCASSSKQGGWETQYFGPGTRLLVL.

Of note for this clone: One end of the junction fails to match germline, which may point to a read error. The CDR3 bases are TGTGCCAGCAGCTTTCGGGACAGGGGTGGGAAGGACTTC. This translates into CASSFRDRGGKDF. The chain combines TRBV7-2 with TRBJ2-7, with 10 bases fitting TRBD1. Germline V gene data show CDR1 as SGHTA and CDR2 as FQGNSA. There are 13 residues in the CDR3.

This sequence joins TRBV9 and TRBJ1-1; D call uncertain. Trimming cost V 3 bases and J 1 base, with 10 bases left between them. CDR3 length: 14 residues. CDR1 is SGDLS and CDR2 is YYNGEE in the germline V gene. CDR3 sequence: CASSGITANTEAFF. In DNA form, the CDR3 reads TGTGCCAGCAGCGGGATCACAGCGAACACTGAAGCTTTCTTT.

The V and J genes are TRBV6-6 and TRBJ1-2, with 7 bases that match TRBD1. The CDR3 totals 14 residues. Losses at the gene ends were 2 bases for V and 8 bases for J; bases not matched to a gene: 8. Germline V gives CDR1 MNHNY, CDR2 SVGAGI (reference sequence). CDR3 sequence (DNA): TGTGCCAGCAGTTACGAAGGGGGCCAAAGGGGCTACACCTTC. This codes for CASSYEGGQRGYTF.

This chain joins TRBV7-2 and TRBJ2-1; 14 bases line up with TRBD2. In germline, CDR1 is SGHTA, CDR2 FQGNSA. J lost 7 bases, V lost 5 bases, and 4 bases had no gene match. The CDR3 has 15 residues. The chain's CDR3 is CASSPGTSGGNEQFF. The CDR3 DNA reads as TGTGCCAGCAGCCCCGGGACTAGCGGGGGTAATGAGCAGTTCTTC.

The chain combines TRBV15 with TRBJ2-3; 7 bases fit TRBD1. This CDR3 region has 16 residues. Germline loops: CDR1 LNHNV, CDR2 YYDKDF (reference sequence). The ends lost 8 bases at V and 2 bases at J; junction bases unmatched: 13. CDR3 residues: CATDEGGNPYTDTQYF. The CDR3, as DNA: TGTGCCACCGACGAAGGGGGCAATCCCTACACAGATACGCAGTATTTT. The full variable domain, with the rest looked up from reference TRBV15 and TRBJ2-3, is DAMVIQNPRYQVTQFGKPVTLSCSQTLNHNVMYWYQQKSSQAPKLLFHYYDKDFNNEADTPDNFQSRRPNTSFCFLDIRSPGLGDTAMYLCATDEGGNPYTDTQYFGPGTRLTVL.

The chain uses TRBV7-3 and TRBJ2-5; a weak D match, TRBD1 (6 bases). The CDR3 runs to 13 residues. CDR1 and CDR2 (germline): SGHTA, FQGTGA. With 6 bases removed from V and 4 bases from J, the gap between germline ends came to 12 bases. The CDR3 DNA is TGTGCCAGCAGTTTCAACAGGGTAGAGACCCAGTACTTC. Its translation is CASSFNRVETQYF.

The J gene is TRBJ1-1, the V gene TRBV29-1, with 11 bases aligning to TRBD1. After removal of 5 bases from V and 4 bases from J, the junction contained 3 bases not matched to a gene. The CDR3 has 13 residues. Germline V gives CDR1 SQVTM, CDR2 ANQGSEA. The CDR3 spells CSVLGQGATEAFF. The CDR3, as DNA: TGCAGCGTTCTAGGACAGGGGGCCACTGAAGCTTTCTTT.

This clone has just a few counts. The chain joins TRBV7-2 to TRBJ2-7, with D possibly TRBD1 on 6 matching bases. The germline gives CDR1 SGHTA, CDR2 FQGNSA. This CDR3 contains 16 residues. Trimming took 3 bases from V and 3 from J, leaving 18 bases between them. CDR3 sequence reads: CASSFGDTLYYYEQYF. The CDR3 DNA reads TGTGCCAGCAGCTTCGGGGACACTCTCTACTACTACGAGCAGTACTTC.

CDR3 coding DNA: TGTGCCAGCAGCTTAGCCCCAGGGGCAGGGAATTCACCCCTCCACTTT. This sequence encodes CASSLAPGAGNSPLHF. The gene calls are TRBV7-6 and TRBJ1-6, with D possibly being TRBD1 (6 bases). This CDR3 is built from 16 residues. Per the germline V gene, CDR1 is SGHVS and CDR2 is FNYEAQ. V shed 0 bases and J shed 7 bases, with 13 bases lying between them.

V usage is TRBV5-8 and J usage is TRBJ1-5; TRBD1 matches at 7 bases. CDR1 SGHTS and CDR2 YDEGEE come from the germline V gene. The CDR3 spans 14 residues. With V trimmed by 3 bases and J by 3 bases, 3 bases remained unmatched. CDR3 coding DNA: TGTGCCAGCAGCTCGGGACAGCCCAATCAGCCCCAGCATTTT. Its protein product is CASSSGQPNQPQHF.

This clone was observed a handful of times. CDR3 region: CSVETGTGYGYTF. In DNA form, the CDR3 reads TGCAGCGTGGAAACAGGGACGGGGTATGGCTACACCTTC. The V gene is TRBV29-1, the J gene TRBJ1-2; a weak D match, TRBD1 (6 bases). The CDR3 has 13 amino acids. The V end was cut by 6 bases, the J end by 5 bases, with 16 bases between. CDR1 and CDR2 (germline): SQVTM, ANQGSEA. The complete variable domain, with remaining parts taken from reference TRBV29-1 and TRBJ1-2, reads SAVISQKPSRDICQRGTSLTIQCQVDSQVTMMFWYRQQPGQSLTLIATANQGSEATYESGFVIDKFPISRPNLTFSTLTVSNMSPEDSSIYLCSVETGTGYGYTFGSGTRLTVV.

The chain carries TRBV5-1 and TRBJ2-3; 7 nucleotides align to TRBD1. V dropped 4 bases and J dropped 0; count of bases not matched to a gene: 5. Germline CDR1 and CDR2: SGHRS and YFSETQ. The CDR3 consists of 15 residues. The CDR3: CASSEGQTSTDTQYF. The CDR3 coding sequence is TGCGCCAGCAGCGAGGGACAGACTAGCACAGATACGCAGTATTTT.

The CDR3 loop reads CASGTGAPYTGELFF. CDR3 sequence (DNA): TGTGCCAGCGGCACAGGGGCCCCCTACACCGGGGAGCTGTTTTTT. The rearrangement uses TRBV2 and TRBJ2-2, with TRBD1 identical over 7 bases. This CDR3 contains 15 residues. CDR1 and CDR2 from the germline V gene are SNHLY and FYNNEI. V trimming: 8 bases; J trimming: 3 bases; junction bases outside the gene matches: 9. Using reference TRBV2 and TRBJ2-2 for the parts outside the CDR3, the full variable domain is EPEVTQTPSHQVTQMGQEVILRCVPISNHLYFYWYRQILGQKVEFLVSFYNNEISEKSEIFDDQFSVERPDGSNFTLKIRSTKLEDSAMYFCASGTGAPYTGELFFGEGSRLTVL.

The chain links TRBV7-2 to TRBJ2-1, with a weak D call TRBD1 (5 bases). Germline lookup yields CDR1 SGHTA and CDR2 FQGNSA. The CDR3 extends over 15 amino acids. Deletions cut 7 bases from V and 0 bases from J, with 13 bases between. The CDR3 loop is CASIRWGSSYNEQFF. In DNA, the CDR3 is TGTGCCAGCATCAGGTGGGGCAGCTCCTACAATGAGCAGTTCTTC.

The chain joins TRBV2 to TRBJ1-3, with D uncertain. This CDR3 is built from 15 residues. V gave up 3 bases and J gave up 4 bases, with 13 bases separating them. CDR1 is SNHLY, CDR2 FYNNEI, per germline. The CDR3 DNA reads TGTGCCAGCAGTGAGCGGGGAGTCTCAGGAAACACCATATATTTT. Amino acids: CASSERGVSGNTIYF.

This clone was detected only once. The gene calls are TRBV10-3 and TRBJ1-5, with D hard to call. This CDR3 contains 14 residues. V was pared by 4 bases and J by 2 bases, with 9 bases between. The germline V gene encodes CDR1 ENHRY and CDR2 SYGVKD. The CDR3 reads CAISVGQGNQPQHF. DNA for the CDR3: TGTGCCATCAGTGTTGGGCAGGGCAATCAGCCCCAGCATTTT.

V and J are TRBV6-5 and TRBJ1-3; possibly TRBD1 for D (5 bases). The V and J ends lost 6 bases and 0 bases respectively, with 12 bases between them. The germline gives CDR1 MNHEY, CDR2 SVGAGI. The CDR3 consists of 15 residues. The CDR3 sequence is CASSLDSSSGNTIYF. The CDR3 nucleotides are TGTGCCAGCAGCCTAGACAGTAGCTCTGGAAACACCATATATTTT.

The chain is built from TRBV3-1 (or the pseudogene TRBV3-2) and TRBJ2-7, with 7 bases that match TRBD1. There are 15 residues in the CDR3. Germline loops: CDR1 LGHDT, CDR2 YNNKEL (reference sequence). Trimming removed 3 bases from V and 2 bases from J; junction bases left unmatched: 7. The CDR3 loop is CASSQVWDRTYEQYF. In DNA, the CDR3 is TGTGCCAGCAGCCAGGTCTGGGACAGAACCTACGAGCAGTACTTC.

The genes are TRBV5-1 and TRBJ2-7; D is unresolved. The CDR3 consists of 16 residues. V was cut by 4 bases and J by 2 bases, with 19 bases left in between. Per the germline V gene, CDR1 is SGHRS and CDR2 is YFSETQ. CDR3 protein: CASSAGSRTKTYEQYF. The CDR3 DNA reads TGCGCCAGCAGCGCTGGTAGCCGAACGAAAACCTACGAGCAGTACTTC.

V and J are TRBV11-2 and TRBJ2-7; D is possibly TRBD1 (7 bases). This CDR3 has 14 amino acids. V dropped 4 bases and J dropped 4 bases, with 14 bases sitting between them. Germline V gives CDR1 SGHAT, CDR2 FQNNGV. CDR3 nucleotide sequence: TGTGCCAGCAGCTCAGGGGGGCGGATATACGAGCAGTACTTC. Translating gives CASSSGGRIYEQYF.

V usage is TRBV7-6 and J usage is TRBJ2-5, with 14 bases identical to TRBD2. V lost 5 bases, J lost 5 bases, and 13 bases stayed unmatched. The CDR3 totals 18 residues. The germline gives CDR1 SGHVS, CDR2 FNYEAQ. The CDR3 spells CASSEGTSGRGVTETQYF. The CDR3 nucleotides are TGTGCCAGCAGCGAGGGGACTAGCGGGAGAGGTGTCACGGAGACCCAGTACTTC.